Listed here are 12 T cell receptor beta chains from one sample, sequenced in a study of CD8 T cells in Susac syndrome. A quantity of about 0.5 to 1 ug RNA underwent reverse transcription using random hexamers. TCRdb itself ran the immunoSEQ multiplex PCR reads through MiXCR, one entry per CDR3 protein. The repertoire consists of about 200,000 distinct CDR3 sequences, with about 95% occurring once and the leading ten covering just over 0.08%. The specimen was CD4+ T cells from PBMCs. The receptors originated from a human donor with multiple sclerosis.

This chain joins TRBV7-6 and TRBJ2-1; TRBD2 might be the D (6 bases). This CDR3 is 15 amino acids long. Germline CDR1 reads SGHVS; CDR2 reads FNYEAQ. The ends were cut back, 5 bases at V and 6 bases at J, with 17 bases in the middle. The CDR3 coding sequence is TGTGCCAGCAGCATGGGACTCCTTGCGGGCAATGAGCAGTTCTTC. Translation: CASSMGLLAGNEQFF.

V is TRBV20-1 and J is TRBJ1-4; the D gene is possibly TRBD1 (6 bases). CDR3 length: 14 amino acids. Per germline, CDR1 DFQATT and CDR2 SNEGSKA (reference sequence). The germline V and J ends were trimmed by 6 bases and 3 bases, with 14 bases remaining between them. The CDR3 DNA sequence: TGCAGTGCCCTGGAGGAGGGGGCTAATGAAAAACTGTTTTTT. It encodes CSALEEGANEKLFF.

The rearrangement joins TRBV25-1 to TRBJ2-5, with D perhaps TRBD1 (5 bases). The CDR3 is 11 residues long. Germline V CDR1 and CDR2: MGHDK, SYGVNS. V lost 10 bases and J 4 bases, leaving 10 bases between the germline ends. The CDR3 spells CATGAPETQYF. The CDR3 DNA is TGTGCCACTGGGGCCCCAGAGACCCAGTACTTC.

The rearrangement uses TRBV20-1 and TRBJ2-5, with 8 bases lining up with TRBD2. The CDR3 consists of 13 residues. The V and J ends lost 6 bases and 3 bases, in that order; junction bases with no gene match: 6. The germline V gene has CDR1 DFQATT and CDR2 SNEGSKA (reference sequence). Written as DNA, the CDR3 is TGCAGTGCCCTAGCGGGTTCGGAAGAGACCCAGTACTTC. This sequence encodes CSALAGSEETQYF.

This clonotype was counted a single time. This chain uses TRBV3-1 with TRBJ1-1, with 8 positions matching TRBD1. The CDR3 has 15 residues. J lost 1 base, V lost 3 bases, and 4 bases had no gene match. The germline CDR1 and CDR2 sequences are LGHDT and YNNKEL (reference sequence). The CDR3 reads CASSQRGTGNTEAFF. CDR3 sequence (DNA): TGTGCCAGCAGCCAGAGAGGGACAGGGAACACTGAAGCTTTCTTT.

The chain couples TRBV3-1 to TRBJ1-5, with D perhaps TRBD1 (5 bases). Per germline, CDR1 LGHDT and CDR2 YNNKEL (reference sequence). The CDR3 totals 13 residues. Between the trimmed V and J ends, which lost 3 bases and 7 bases, there was a span of 10 bases. CDR3 loop: CASSHAGHQPQHF. CDR3 DNA sequence: TGTGCCAGCAGCCATGCAGGGCACCAGCCCCAGCATTTT.

J is TRBJ2-5 and V is TRBV15, with TRBD1 identical over 7 bases. With 4 bases clipped from V and 5 bases from J, the junction kept 7 bases outside the gene matches. CDR1 is LNHNV, CDR2 YYDKDF, per germline (reference sequence). This CDR3 comprises 14 residues. The CDR3 DNA is TGTGCCACCAGCATGACAGGGCCGAAGGAGACCCAGTACTTC. Its translation is CATSMTGPKETQYF. Together with reference TRBV15 and TRBJ2-5, the CDR3 gives the full variable domain: DAMVIQNPRYQVTQFGKPVTLSCSQTLNHNVMYWYQQKSSQAPKLLFHYYDKDFNNEADTPDNFQSRRPNTSFCFLDIRSPGLGDTAMYLCATSMTGPKETQYFGPGTRLLVL.

This chain uses TRBV19 with TRBJ2-5; D might be TRBD2 (6 bases). The CDR3 runs to 13 residues. The germline CDR1 and CDR2 sequences are LNHDA and SQIVND (reference sequence). V shed 3 bases and J shed 5 bases, with 10 bases lying between them. The chain's CDR3 is CASSMGRYETQYF. The CDR3 nucleotides read TGTGCCAGTAGTATGGGGAGGTACGAGACCCAGTACTTC.

This clonotype was observed a single time. The chain has TRBV14 and TRBJ2-3; a possible D gene is TRBD1 (6 bases). This CDR3 region has 11 residues. The germline V gene encodes CDR1 SGHDN and CDR2 FVKESK. Trimming shortened V by 5 bases and J by 9 bases, and 9 bases separated the two germline ends. CDR3 bases: TGTGCCAGCAGCTCAGGGGCCACGCAGTATTTT. Translation gives CASSSGATQYF.

This clonotype was counted once. The chain recombines TRBV20-1 with TRBJ1-6, with D tentatively TRBD1 (5 bases). This CDR3 contains 16 residues. The germline V gene encodes CDR1 DFQATT and CDR2 SNEGSKA (reference sequence). V lost 0 bases, J lost 7 bases, and 16 bases lay in between. CDR3: CSARDIGSGTNSPLHF. The CDR3, as DNA: TGCAGTGCTAGAGATATCGGGTCAGGGACCAATTCACCCCTCCACTTT.

The CDR3 is CASSYFPDGYTF. The CDR3 nucleotides read TGTGCCAGCAGTTACTTTCCGGATGGCTACACCTTC. This rearrangement joins TRBV6-2 or TRBV6-3 to TRBJ1-2; D not certain. Germline CDR1 reads MNHEY; CDR2 reads SVGEGT. The CDR3 totals 12 residues. V was clipped by 1 base and J by 6 bases, with 6 bases between them.

The chain is built from TRBV9 and TRBJ1-3; D is undetermined. Between the trimmed V and J ends, which lost 4 bases and 7 bases, there was a span of 15 bases. The CDR3 runs to 14 residues. Looked up from germline, CDR1 is SGDLS and CDR2 is YYNGEE. CDR3 region: CASSPETAGNTIYF. For the CDR3, the DNA is TGTGCCAGCAGCCCAGAGACGGCCGGGAACACCATATATTTT.